Included here is one T cell receptor (beta chain) sequence, with context. The data were taken from a study of blood T cell repertoires in COVID-19. Study at large: PBMCs, B-cell-depleted T cells, or T cells provided the cDNA or gDNA that made up the material.

Germline values: CDR1 KGHDR, CDR2 SFDVKD. CDR3 size: 15 residues. V was pared by 9 bases and J by 4 bases, with 10 bases of the junction left unmatched. In the authors' methods: Estimation of nucleated cell counts relied on the amplification of reference gene primers. Measured with immunoSEQ multiplex PCR; TCRdb has only the in-frame clones, and not every one. The V and J calls and the clone size are those of that table, but D and trimming were determined from the DNA. The repertoire holds roughly 100,000 clones, with over 75% as singletons. The receptor's source is a human donor in a cohort sampled during active COVID-19. The sequencing input was peripheral blood. This chain uses TRBV24-1 with TRBJ2-2, with 7 bases fitting TRBD1. The CDR3 nucleotides are TGTGCCACCGGAGCAACAGGGGACGTCACCGGGGAGCTGTTTTTT. This translates into CATGATGDVTGELFF.